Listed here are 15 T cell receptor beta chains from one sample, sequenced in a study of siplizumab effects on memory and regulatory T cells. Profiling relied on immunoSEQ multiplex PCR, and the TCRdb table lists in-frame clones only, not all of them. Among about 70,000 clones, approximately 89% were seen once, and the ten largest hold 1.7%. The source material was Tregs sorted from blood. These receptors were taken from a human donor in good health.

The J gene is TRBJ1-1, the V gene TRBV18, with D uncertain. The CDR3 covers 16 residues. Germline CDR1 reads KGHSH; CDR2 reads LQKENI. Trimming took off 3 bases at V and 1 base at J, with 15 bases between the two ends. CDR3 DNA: TGTGCCAGCTCACCTAGGGAGTTCTCAGGGAACACTGAAGCTTTCTTT. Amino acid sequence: CASSPREFSGNTEAFF.

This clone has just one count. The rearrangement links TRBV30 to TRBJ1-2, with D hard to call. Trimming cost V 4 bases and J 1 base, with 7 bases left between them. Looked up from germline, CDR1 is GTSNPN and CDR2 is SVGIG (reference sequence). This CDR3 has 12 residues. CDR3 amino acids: CAWNQDNYGYTF. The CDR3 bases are TGTGCCTGGAATCAGGATAACTATGGCTACACCTTC.

CDR3 in amino acids: CASSSDYEQYF. The CDR3 bases are TGTGCCAGCAGCTCAGACTACGAGCAGTACTTC. J is TRBJ2-7 and V is TRBV11-2; D is undetermined. CDR1 SGHAT and CDR2 FQNNGV come from the germline V gene. Trimming removed 4 bases at V and 3 bases at J, with 4 bases between. The CDR3 length is 11 residues.

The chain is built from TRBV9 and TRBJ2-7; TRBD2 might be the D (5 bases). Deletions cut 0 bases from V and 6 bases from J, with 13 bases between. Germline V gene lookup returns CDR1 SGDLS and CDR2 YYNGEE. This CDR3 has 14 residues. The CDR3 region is CASSVVEGSSEQYF. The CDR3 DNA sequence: TGTGCCAGCAGCGTAGTCGAGGGAAGCTCCGAGCAGTACTTC.

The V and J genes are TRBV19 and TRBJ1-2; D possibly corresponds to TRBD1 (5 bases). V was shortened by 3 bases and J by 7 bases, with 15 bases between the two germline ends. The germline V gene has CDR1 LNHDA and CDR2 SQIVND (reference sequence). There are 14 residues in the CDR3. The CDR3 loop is CASSMGGRVSGYTF. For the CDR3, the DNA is TGTGCCAGTAGTATGGGCGGCAGGGTTAGTGGCTACACCTTC.

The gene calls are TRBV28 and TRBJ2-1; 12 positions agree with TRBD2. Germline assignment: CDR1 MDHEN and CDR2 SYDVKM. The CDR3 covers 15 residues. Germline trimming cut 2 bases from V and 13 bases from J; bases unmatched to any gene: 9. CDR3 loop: CASSLGLAGGNKQFF. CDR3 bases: TGTGCCAGCAGTTTAGGGCTAGCGGGAGGGAATAAACAGTTCTTC.

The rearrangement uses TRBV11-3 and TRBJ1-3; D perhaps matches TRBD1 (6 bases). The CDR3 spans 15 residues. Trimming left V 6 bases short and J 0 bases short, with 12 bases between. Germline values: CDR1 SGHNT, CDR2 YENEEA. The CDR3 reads CASSWGRSSGNTIYF. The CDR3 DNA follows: TGTGCCAGCAGTTGGGGGCGCAGCTCTGGAAACACCATATATTTT.

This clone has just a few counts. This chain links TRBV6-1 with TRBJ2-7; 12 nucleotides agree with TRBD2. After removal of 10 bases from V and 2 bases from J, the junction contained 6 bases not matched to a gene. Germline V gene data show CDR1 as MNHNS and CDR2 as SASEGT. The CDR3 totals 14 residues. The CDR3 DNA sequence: TGTGCCACTCTACGACTAGCGGGAGCCTACGAGCAGTACTTC. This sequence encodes CATLRLAGAYEQYF.

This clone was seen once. The CDR3 protein is CASSSPGLAGGGGETQYF. DNA of the CDR3: TGTGCCAGCAGCTCTCCGGGACTAGCGGGAGGTGGGGGAGAGACCCAGTACTTC. This chain connects TRBV7-9 to TRBJ2-5; 15 bases map to TRBD2. From germline, CDR1 is SEHNR and CDR2 FQNEAQ (reference sequence). Germline trimming cut 4 bases from V and 4 bases from J; bases unmatched to any gene: 10. The CDR3 runs 18 residues.

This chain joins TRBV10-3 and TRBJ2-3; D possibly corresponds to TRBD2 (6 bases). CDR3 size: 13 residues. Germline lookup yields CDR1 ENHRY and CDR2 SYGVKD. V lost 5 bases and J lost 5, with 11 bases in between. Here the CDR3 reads CAISFFSGDTQYF. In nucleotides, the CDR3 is TGTGCCATCAGTTTCTTTAGCGGAGATACGCAGTATTTT.

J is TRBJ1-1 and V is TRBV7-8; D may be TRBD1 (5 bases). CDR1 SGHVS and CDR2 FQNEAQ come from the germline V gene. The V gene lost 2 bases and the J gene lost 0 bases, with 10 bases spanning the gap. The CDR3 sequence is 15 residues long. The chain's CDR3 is CASSLRQTMNTEAFF. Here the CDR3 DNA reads TGTGCCAGCAGCTTAAGACAGACCATGAACACTGAAGCTTTCTTT. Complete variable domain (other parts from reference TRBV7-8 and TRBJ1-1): GAGVSQSPRYKVAKRGQDVALRCDPISGHVSLFWYQQALGQGPEFLTYFQNEAQLDKSGLPSDRFFAERPEGSVSTLKIQRTQQEDSAVYLCASSLRQTMNTEAFFGQGTRLTVV.

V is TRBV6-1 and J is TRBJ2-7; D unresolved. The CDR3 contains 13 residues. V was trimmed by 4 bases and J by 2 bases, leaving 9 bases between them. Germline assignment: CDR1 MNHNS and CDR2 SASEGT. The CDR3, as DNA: TGTGCCAGCAGTGTAGTACGCGCCTACGAGCAGTACTTC. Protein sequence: CASSVVRAYEQYF.

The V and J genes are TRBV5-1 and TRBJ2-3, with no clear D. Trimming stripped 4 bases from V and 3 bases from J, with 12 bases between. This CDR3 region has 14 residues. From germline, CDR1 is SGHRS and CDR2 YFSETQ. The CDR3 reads CASSLRARTDTQYF. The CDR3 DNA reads TGCGCCAGCAGCCTAAGGGCCCGGACAGATACGCAGTATTTT.

The DNA for the CDR3 is TGTGCCAGCAGCCCTCGGGCGGGAGTGGGGGGCAATGAGCAGTTCTTC. Amino acid sequence: CASSPRAGVGGNEQFF. V gene TRBV9 combines with J gene TRBJ2-1, with 7 bases matching TRBD2. The J segment lost 6 bases and the V segment lost 4 bases, leaving 13 bases of the junction unmatched. This CDR3 comprises 16 residues. Germline V gives CDR1 SGDLS, CDR2 YYNGEE.

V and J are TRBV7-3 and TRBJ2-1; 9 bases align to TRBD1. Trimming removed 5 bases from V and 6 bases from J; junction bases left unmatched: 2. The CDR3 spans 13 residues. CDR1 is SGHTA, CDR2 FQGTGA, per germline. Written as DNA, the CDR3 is TGTGCCAGCAGCAGGGGACAGGGCAATGAGCAGTTCTTC. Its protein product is CASSRGQGNEQFF. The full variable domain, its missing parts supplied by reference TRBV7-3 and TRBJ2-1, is GAGVSQTPSNKVTEKGKYVELRCDPISGHTALYWYRQSLGQGPEFLIYFQGTGAADDSGLPNDRFFAVRPEGSVSTLKIQRTERGDSAVYLCASSRGQGNEQFFGPGTRLTVL.